This entry lists 10 T cell receptor beta chains sequenced from one sample in a study of spatial heterogeneity in lung cancer. Time point denoted: sample taken at primary tumor resection. No cell sorting; template was whole RNA from tumor, lung tissue or PBMC. MiXCR was run by TCRdb on the 5' RACE reads, yielding one entry per CDR3 protein. The table records 49,000 or so distinct CDR3 sequences, 10% to 15% of them present only once. The sample here was PBMCs, taken at surgery. The receptors derive from a female donor with early-stage non-small cell lung cancer.

This clonotype was detected ten times or more. CDR3: CASSPPSGGGTDTQYF. CDR3 nucleotide sequence: TGTGCCAGCAGTCCCCCTAGCGGGGGAGGCACAGATACGCAGTATTTT. The chain links TRBV6-6 to TRBJ2-3, with TRBD2 matching 10 bases. The CDR3 runs 16 residues. Germline loops: CDR1 MNHNY, CDR2 SVGAGI (reference sequence). Trimming took 5 bases from V and 1 from J; bases not matched to a gene: 6.

In this sample, this clonotype turned up a few times. In DNA form, the CDR3 reads TGTGCCAGCAGTTCGTTAGAAAACCTTAGCAATCAGCCCCAGCATTTT. Protein: CASSSLENLSNQPQHF. The J gene is TRBJ1-5, the V gene TRBV6-5; no clear D. The CDR3 runs 16 residues. The ends were cut back, 4 bases at V and 0 bases at J, with 13 bases in the middle. CDR1 MNHEY and CDR2 SVGAGI come from the germline V gene.

The rearrangement joins TRBV19 to TRBJ1-2; 10 bases agree with TRBD1. The CDR3 has 15 amino acids. Germline CDR1 reads LNHDA; CDR2 reads SQIVND (reference sequence). Germline trimming cut 6 bases from V and 6 bases from J; bases unmatched to any gene: 10. This CDR3 reads CASSPDRGRVDGYTF. For the CDR3, the DNA is TGTGCCAGTAGCCCCGACAGGGGGCGAGTGGATGGCTACACCTTC.

In its sample, this clonotype was seen a few times. This chain links TRBV7-9 with TRBJ2-7; a weak D match, TRBD1 (6 bases). V lost 5 bases and J lost 0, with 14 bases in between. The CDR3 covers 15 residues. The germline CDR1 and CDR2 sequences are SEHNR and FQNEAQ (reference sequence). CDR3 in amino acids: CASSKLRDNSYEQYF. The CDR3 DNA follows: TGTGCCAGCAGCAAGCTGAGGGACAACTCCTACGAGCAGTACTTC.

This chain connects TRBV6-2 or TRBV6-3 to TRBJ1-1; possibly TRBD1 for D (5 bases). V lost 0 bases, J lost 5 bases, and 7 bases lay in between. Germline lookup yields CDR1 MNHEY and CDR2 SVGEGT. The CDR3 length is 13 residues. CDR3 coding DNA: TGTGCCAGCAGTTACTCGGGGGAGACTGAAGCTTTCTTT. Amino acid sequence: CASSYSGETEAFF.

The chain is built from TRBV4-3 and TRBJ2-4; TRBD2 might be the D (6 bases). The length of the CDR3 is 13 residues. V lost 1 base and J lost 9, with 10 bases in between. Per the germline V gene, CDR1 is LGHNA and CDR2 is YSLEER. This CDR3 is CASSQGSGVIQYF. The CDR3, as DNA: TGCGCCAGCAGCCAAGGATCGGGGGTCATTCAGTACTTC.

This clonotype was picked up a small number of times. This chain connects TRBV7-9 to TRBJ1-2, with D possibly being TRBD1 (5 bases). Germline V gene data show CDR1 as SEHNR and CDR2 as FQNEAQ (reference sequence). V lost 0 bases and J 0 bases, leaving 11 bases between the germline ends. This CDR3 is 16 amino acids long. The CDR3 DNA follows: TGTGCCAGCAGCTTAGCCCCCGGGACGGCTAACTATGGCTACACCTTC. It translates to CASSLAPGTANYGYTF.

This clonotype was seen once. The chain employs TRBV7-6 and TRBJ2-5; D is possibly TRBD2 (7 bases). This CDR3 comprises 14 residues. CDR1 and CDR2 (germline): SGHVS, FNYEAQ. Trimming left V 5 bases short and J 4 bases short, with 14 bases between. The DNA of the CDR3 is TGTGCCAGCAGCCTGGGGGGGCTGGGAGAGACCCAGTACTTC. Its protein is CASSLGGLGETQYF.

This clonotype was counted many times. This sequence joins TRBV29-1 and TRBJ2-5; D perhaps matches TRBD2 (6 bases). V shed 4 bases and J shed 7 bases, with 13 bases lying between them. The CDR3 length is 12 residues. From germline, CDR1 is SQVTM and CDR2 ANQGSEA. The CDR3 DNA sequence: TGCAGCGTTGGCCAGGGAGGCGCGACCCAGTACTTC. Translated: CSVGQGGATQYF.

Only a few counts were recorded for this clonotype. J is TRBJ1-1 and V is TRBV28; possible D gene TRBD1, 5 bases. The ends were cut back, 3 bases at V and 1 base at J, with 21 bases in the middle. Germline V gene data show CDR1 as MDHEN and CDR2 as SYDVKM. CDR3 size: 18 residues. The DNA for the CDR3 is TGTGCCAGCAGTTTCGGTGGCCCAGGGAGATCTACGAACACTGAAGCTTTCTTT. This gives the protein CASSFGGPGRSTNTEAFF. Full variable domain (remainder filled in from reference TRBV28 and TRBJ1-1): DVKVTQSSRYLVKRTGEKVFLECVQDMDHENMFWYRQDPGLGLRLIYFSYDVKMKEKGDIPEGYSVSREKKERFSLILESASTNQTSMYLCASSFGGPGRSTNTEAFFGQGTRLTVV.